This TCR beta chain came from a study of cytomegalovirus exposure and HLA in healthy donors. Study-wide context: Earlier, almost 120 million unique TCR beta sequences were recovered from approximately 180 million T cells by an analysis. Study-level results: Reportedly, diagnosis of cytomegalovirus status by the classifier showed high specificity and sensitivity. The productive fraction for most TCR beta V segments was about 90% or about 30% in an earlier analysis. Per a later analysis, HLA-associated TCR beta chains showed more clonal expansion than other, equally common TCR beta chains.

J gave up 6 bases and V 3 bases, and 7 bases lay outside the gene matches. The CDR3 extends over 15 amino acids. CDR1 and CDR2 (germline): KGHSH, LQKENI. PCR amplification relied on 60 Vbeta primers (plus 13 Jbeta primers). Sequencing used immunoSEQ multiplex PCR; TCRdb keeps in-frame clones, though not all of them. This sample's clone table lists tens of thousands of clones. In the case of this clone: Its antigen is unknown.

This chain connects TRBV18 to TRBJ2-7; 11 bases align to TRBD2. Sequenced input: PBMCs. This clonotype originated in a young man in good health and CMV-seropositive. CDR3 coding DNA: TGTGCCAGCTCACCGCCCACTAGCGGGAGAGGCGAGCAGTACTTC. It yields the protein CASSPPTSGRGEQYF.